A selection of T cell receptor beta chains follows, all from one sample in a study of OX40 agonist ivuxolimab in advanced cancers. The data were produced by immunoSEQ multiplex PCR, yet TCRdb's version contains in-frame clones alone and is incomplete. The sample comprises tens of thousands of clones, approximately 89% of which are singletons, and about 0.89% rests with the top ten. The sample here was CD4+ or CD8+ T cells sorted from blood, taken in a trial of the OX40 agonist ivuxolimab. The receptors derive from an adult with an advanced solid tumor such as melanoma, head and neck, liver or kidney cancer. Both conserved end residues are part of each CDR3. D genes are given only for firm matches. Clone size is given for some rows only: seen once, a few or many times, or a class if the clone is expanded.

v_call	j_call	clone_size	d_call	cdr3_nt	cdr3_aa
TRBV9	TRBJ1-1	NA	NA	TGTGCCAGCAGCGTAGCGGGACCCCAGGGTTACACTGAAGCTTTCTTT	CASSVAGPQGYTEAFF
TRBV27	TRBJ2-3	NA	NA	TGTGCCAGCAGTTTAGGGGAGATGGGAACAGATACGCAGTATTTT	CASSLGEMGTDTQYF
TRBV5-4	TRBJ1-1	NA	NA	TGTGCCAGCAGCTTACCTGGTGCCAACACTGAAGCTTTCTTT	CASSLPGANTEAFF
TRBV7-8	TRBJ1-2	NA	TRBD1	TGTGCCAGCAGCTTAGCGAGGACAGGTAGAGGCTACACCTTC	CASSLARTGRGYTF
TRBV5-4	TRBJ2-2	NA	NA	TGTGCCAGCAGCACCGGGAACACCGGGGAGCTGTTTTTT	CASSTGNTGELFF
TRBV30	TRBJ1-1	NA	NA	TGTGCCTGGAGCGACCCCCGAGACTGGGGGACTGAAGCTTTCTTT	CAWSDPRDWGTEAFF
TRBV11-2	TRBJ2-7	few	NA	TGTGCCAGCAGCTTGGACTACTCAATTACGGGCGAGCAGTACTTC	CASSLDYSITGEQYF
TRBV7-9	TRBJ1-4	NA	TRBD1	TGTGCCAGCAGCTTAGGACAGGGTGGGGAAAAACTGTTTTTT	CASSLGQGGEKLFF
TRBV30	TRBJ2-5	NA	TRBD2	TGTGCCTGGAGCGGACTAGCGGCGGGTGGGGAGACCCAGTACTTC	CAWSGLAAGGETQYF
TRBV29-1	TRBJ2-2	NA	NA	TGCAGCGCTCAAGGAATGGTGGGGTCCGGGGAGCTGTTTTTT	CSAQGMVGSGELFF